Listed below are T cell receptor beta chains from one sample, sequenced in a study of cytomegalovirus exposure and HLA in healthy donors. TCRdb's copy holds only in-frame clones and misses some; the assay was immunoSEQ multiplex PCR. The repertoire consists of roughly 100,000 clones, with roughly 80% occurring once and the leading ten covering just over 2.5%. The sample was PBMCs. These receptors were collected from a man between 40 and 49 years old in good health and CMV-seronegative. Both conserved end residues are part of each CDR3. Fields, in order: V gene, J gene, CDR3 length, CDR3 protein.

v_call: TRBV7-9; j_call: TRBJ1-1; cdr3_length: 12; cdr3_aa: CASSNRHTEAFF
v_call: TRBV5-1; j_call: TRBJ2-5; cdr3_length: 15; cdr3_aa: CASSLEIAGQETQYF
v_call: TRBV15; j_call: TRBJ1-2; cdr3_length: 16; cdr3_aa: CATSRETGDGLYGYTF
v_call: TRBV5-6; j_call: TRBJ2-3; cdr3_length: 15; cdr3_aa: CATYSTGSGTDTQYF
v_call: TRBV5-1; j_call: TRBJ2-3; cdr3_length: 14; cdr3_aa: CASSSVTITDTQYF
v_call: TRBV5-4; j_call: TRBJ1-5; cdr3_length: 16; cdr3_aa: CASSIGGAIGSQPQHF
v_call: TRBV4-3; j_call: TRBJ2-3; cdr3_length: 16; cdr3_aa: CASSFRQGTSTDTQYF
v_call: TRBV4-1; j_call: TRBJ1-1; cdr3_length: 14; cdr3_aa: CASSQPDSNTEAFF
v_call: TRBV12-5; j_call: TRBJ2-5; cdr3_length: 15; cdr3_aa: CASGLGAGRGETQYF
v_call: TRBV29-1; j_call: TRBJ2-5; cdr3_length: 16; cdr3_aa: CSVEDRGSDFRETQYF
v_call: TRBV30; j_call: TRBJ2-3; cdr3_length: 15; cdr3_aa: CAWEPSGGRADTQYF
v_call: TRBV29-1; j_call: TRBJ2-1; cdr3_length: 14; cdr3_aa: CSTTGSTSYNEQFF
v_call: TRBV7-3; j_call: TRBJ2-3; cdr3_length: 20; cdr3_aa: CASSLTPLPGLAGEPDTQYF
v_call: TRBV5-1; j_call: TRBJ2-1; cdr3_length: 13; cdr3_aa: CASSQSTGSEQFF
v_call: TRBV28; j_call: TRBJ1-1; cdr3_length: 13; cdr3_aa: CASYGLVNTEAFF
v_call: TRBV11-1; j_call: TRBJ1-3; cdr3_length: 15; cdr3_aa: CASSGQRGTGNTIYF
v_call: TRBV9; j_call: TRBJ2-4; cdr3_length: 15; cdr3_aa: CASSAEGQGWNIQYF
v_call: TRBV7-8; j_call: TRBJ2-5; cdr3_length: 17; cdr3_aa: CASSIVRTSGGPGTQYF
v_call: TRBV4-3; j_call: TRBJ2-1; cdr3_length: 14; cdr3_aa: CASSQDFRYNEQFF
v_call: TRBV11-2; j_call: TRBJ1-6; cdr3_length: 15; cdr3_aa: CASSRTGVDNSPLHF
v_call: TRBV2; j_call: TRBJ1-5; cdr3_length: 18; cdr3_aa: CASSQSGITAYSNQPQHF
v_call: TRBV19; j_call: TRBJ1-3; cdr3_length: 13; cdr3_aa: CASSQGAGNTIYF
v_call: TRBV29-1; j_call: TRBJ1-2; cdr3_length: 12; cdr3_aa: CSQTTGAGGYTF
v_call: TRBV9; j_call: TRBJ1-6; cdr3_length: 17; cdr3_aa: CASSADLGQGANSPLHF
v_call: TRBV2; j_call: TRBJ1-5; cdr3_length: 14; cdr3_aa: CASSEEMRGQPQHF
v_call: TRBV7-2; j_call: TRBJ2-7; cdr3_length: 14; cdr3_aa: CASSWAGPSYEQYF
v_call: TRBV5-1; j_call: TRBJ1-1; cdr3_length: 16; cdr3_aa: CASSLGGLLGNTEAFF
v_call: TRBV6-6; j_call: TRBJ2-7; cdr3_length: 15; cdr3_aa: CASREGTGLSYEQYF
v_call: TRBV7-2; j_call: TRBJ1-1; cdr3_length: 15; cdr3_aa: CASSLVNSLNTEAFF
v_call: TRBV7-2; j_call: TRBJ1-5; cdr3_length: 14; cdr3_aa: CASSYASGDQPQHF
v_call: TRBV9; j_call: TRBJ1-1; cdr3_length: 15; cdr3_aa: CASSVSPGLGTEAFF
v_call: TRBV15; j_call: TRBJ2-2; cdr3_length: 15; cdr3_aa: CATSRDLANTGELFF
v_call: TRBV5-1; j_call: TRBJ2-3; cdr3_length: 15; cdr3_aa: CASSGGHGTTDTQYF
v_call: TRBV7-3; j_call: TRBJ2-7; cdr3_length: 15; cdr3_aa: CASSLAQTGTNEQYF
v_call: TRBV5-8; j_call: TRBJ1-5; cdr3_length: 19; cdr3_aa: CASSRGAYPGGSGNQPQHF
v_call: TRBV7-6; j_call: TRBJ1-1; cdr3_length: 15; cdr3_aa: CASSQGTGVYTEAFF
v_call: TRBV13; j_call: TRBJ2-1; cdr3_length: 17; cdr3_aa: CASSVYSGTRPDNEQFF
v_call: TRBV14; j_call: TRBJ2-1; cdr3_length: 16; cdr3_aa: CASSPNKGTGHNEQFF
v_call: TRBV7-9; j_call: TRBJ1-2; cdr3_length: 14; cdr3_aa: CASLPGQGLGGYTF
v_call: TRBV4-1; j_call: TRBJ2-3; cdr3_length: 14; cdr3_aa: CASSQTGGTDTQYF
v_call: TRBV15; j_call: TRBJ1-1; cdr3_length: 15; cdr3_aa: CATSRVRQENTEAFF
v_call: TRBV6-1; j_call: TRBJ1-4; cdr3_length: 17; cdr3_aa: CASSDWTGTATNEKLFF
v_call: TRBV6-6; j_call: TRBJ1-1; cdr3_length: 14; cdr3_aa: CASSSIQGNTEAFF
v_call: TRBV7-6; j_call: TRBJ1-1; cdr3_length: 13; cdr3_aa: CASRGGLMSEAFF
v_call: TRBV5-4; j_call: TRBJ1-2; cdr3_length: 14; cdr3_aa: CASSLVGGTYGYTF
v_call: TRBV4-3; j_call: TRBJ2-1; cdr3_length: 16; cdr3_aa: CASSQDLGRGHNEQFF
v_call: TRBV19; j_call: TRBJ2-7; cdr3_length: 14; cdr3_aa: CASSPRVQEYEQYF
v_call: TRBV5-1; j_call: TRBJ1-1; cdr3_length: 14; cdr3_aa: CASSLEQTNTEAFF
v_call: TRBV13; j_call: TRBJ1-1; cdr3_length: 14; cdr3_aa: CASSHRGLDTEAFF
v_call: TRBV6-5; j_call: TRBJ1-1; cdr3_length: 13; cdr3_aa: CASSRTGRAEAFF
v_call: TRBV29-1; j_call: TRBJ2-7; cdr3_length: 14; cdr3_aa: CSVGTSGDSYEQYF
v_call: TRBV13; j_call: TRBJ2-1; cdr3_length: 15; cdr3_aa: CASSMRGRAHNEQFF
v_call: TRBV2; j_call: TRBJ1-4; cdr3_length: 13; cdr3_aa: CARGGATNEKLFF